This T cell receptor beta chain came from a study of blood T cell repertoires in COVID-19. Study context: The study drew acute and convalescent COVID-19 samples from the United States, Italy and Spain. The analysed material was cDNA or gDNA that came from T cells, B-cell-depleted T cells, or PBMCs.

This CDR3 spans 15 amino acids. CDR1 and CDR2 (germline): LNHDA, SQIVND (reference sequence). V shed 7 bases, J shed 2 bases, and the junction held 8 bases outside the gene matches. In the original analysis: Counts of nucleated cells, estimated from reference gene primer amplification, were obtained. Using immunoSEQ multiplex PCR, the repertoire was profiled, and TCRdb retains in-frame clones only, with some absent. That table gives V, J and clone size, and the DNA gave D and trimming. This table holds fewer than 250,000 clones, roughly 90% found once. The specimen was peripheral blood. This chain links TRBV19 with TRBJ2-3; 8 bases map to TRBD2. The TCR originated in a man in his 70s with acute or convalescent COVID-19. CDR3 sequence reads: CASTETSGVTDTQYF. The CDR3 DNA reads TGTGCCAGTACTGAAACTAGCGGAGTCACAGATACGCAGTATTTT. Full variable domain (remainder filled in from reference TRBV19 and TRBJ2-3): DGGITQSPKYLFRKEGQNVTLSCEQNLNHDAMYWYRQDPGQGLRLIYYSQIVNDFQKGDIAEGYSVSREKKESFPLTVTSAQKNPTAFYLCASTETSGVTDTQYFGPGTRLTVL.